Shown below are 9 T cell receptor beta chains from a single sample sequenced in a study of Ad26.COV2.S vaccination and SARS-CoV-2 variants. Using immunoSEQ multiplex PCR, the repertoire was profiled, and TCRdb retains in-frame clones only, with some absent. The repertoire holds around 340,000 clones, about 87% seen once, with roughly 6% in the top ten. The treatment: 15 to 20 received Ad26.COV2.S at low or high dose, single or two shots; about 5 received placebo; per-sample allocation not given. The samples were gathered on day 63 after the first injection of vaccine or placebo. Here the sequenced sample was peripheral blood, taken in a trial of Ad26.COV2.S vaccine versus placebo. All receptors come from a person between 18 and 65 years old who received the Ad26.COV2.S COVID-19 vaccine or a placebo.

DNA for the CDR3: TGTGCCAGTAGTATACGGGACTTACCTTACAATGAGCAGTTCTTC. Encoded protein: CASSIRDLPYNEQFF. V and J are TRBV19 and TRBJ2-1; D is possibly TRBD2 (6 bases). V lost 2 bases and J lost 4, with 12 bases in between. The germline V gene has CDR1 LNHDA and CDR2 SQIVND (reference sequence). This CDR3 has 15 residues.

V is TRBV5-4 and J is TRBJ2-7; D gene uncertain. Germline values: CDR1 SGHNT, CDR2 YYREEE (reference sequence). The germline V and J ends were trimmed by 0 bases and 13 bases, with 11 bases remaining between them. The CDR3 totals 11 residues. The CDR3 protein is CASSLGTLTYF. The CDR3 DNA follows: TGTGCCAGCAGCTTGGGAACACTTACCTACTTC.

The chain combines TRBV7-9 with TRBJ2-2; D possibly corresponds to TRBD2 (5 bases). This CDR3 contains 14 residues. The V end lost 10 bases, the J end lost 2 bases, and 14 bases lay between the germline ends. Germline lookup yields CDR1 SEHNR and CDR2 FQNEAQ (reference sequence). CDR3 nucleotides: TGTGCCATTCCCCCGGGAATTAACACCGGGGAGCTGTTTTTT. Translated: CAIPPGINTGELFF.

This chain uses TRBV5-6 with TRBJ2-7, with no clear D. From germline, CDR1 is SGHDT and CDR2 YYEEEE. Trimming left V 6 bases short and J 1 base short, with 23 bases between. The CDR3 covers 17 residues. The DNA of the CDR3 is TGTGCCAGCACCCACGGCCAGGTAGGGTGGGATTCCTACGAGCAGTACTTC. It yields the protein CASTHGQVGWDSYEQYF.

The chain links TRBV9 to TRBJ1-1; TRBD1 matches 7 bases. The CDR3 has 13 residues. Germline CDR1 SGDLS, CDR2 YYNGEE. V gave up 2 bases and J gave up 4 bases; unmatched junction bases: 2. The CDR3 nucleotides read TGTGCCAGCAGCGTTCGACAGGGCACTGAAGCTTTCTTT. The encoded protein is CASSVRQGTEAFF.

This chain connects TRBV30 to TRBJ2-7, with a possible D match to TRBD2 (5 bases). V was clipped by 0 bases and J by 0 bases, with 12 bases between them. Germline CDR1 reads GTSNPN; CDR2 reads SVGIG (reference sequence). The CDR3 contains 15 residues. CDR3 sequence reads: CAWSVQLLASYEQYF. The CDR3 DNA sequence: TGTGCCTGGAGTGTCCAGCTCCTAGCCTCCTACGAGCAGTACTTC. The full variable domain, in which reference TRBV30 and TRBJ2-7 provide the parts outside the CDR3, is SQTIHQWPATLVQPVGSPLSLECTVEGTSNPNLYWYRQAAGRGLQLLFYSVGIGQISSEVPQNLSASRPQDRQFILSSKKLLLSDSGFYLCAWSVQLLASYEQYFGPGTRLTVT.

The chain joins TRBV5-1 to TRBJ2-1; unclear D gene. Trimming cost V 2 bases and J 4 bases, with 10 bases left between them. Germline CDR1 reads SGHRS; CDR2 reads YFSETQ. The CDR3 has 14 residues. CDR3 region: CASSFGSVYNEQFF. CDR3 nucleotide sequence: TGCGCCAGCAGCTTTGGCAGTGTATACAATGAGCAGTTCTTC.

The rearrangement uses TRBV5-1 and TRBJ2-5; D ambiguous. Germline loops: CDR1 SGHRS, CDR2 YFSETQ. The ends were cut back, 3 bases at V and 3 bases at J, with 9 bases in the middle. This CDR3 region has 13 residues. The CDR3 loop is CASSYESKETQYF. As DNA, the CDR3 is TGCGCCAGCAGCTACGAATCGAAAGAGACCCAGTACTTC.

The genes are TRBV4-1 and TRBJ1-3; the D is unclear. The germline V and J ends were trimmed by 4 bases and 10 bases, with 20 bases remaining between them. Looked up from germline, CDR1 is MGHRA and CDR2 is YSYEKL. CDR3 size: 15 residues. The CDR3 DNA reads as TGCGCCAGCAGCCCCGACGGGCCCAATCGAGGGACCATATATTTT. It specifies CASSPDGPNRGTIYF.